Below, 24 T cell receptor beta chains from the same sample are listed, as sequenced in a study of T cells in Graves' hyperthyroidism and ophthalmopathy. What was amplified from RNA transcripts were TCR beta CDR3 regions. RT-PCR in the first round (using the HTBI primer set) targeted the TCR CDR3. MiXCR, applied by TCRdb to the multiplex PCR reads, yields one record per CDR3 protein. This sample has approximately 520,000 distinct CDR3 sequences; approximately 25% occur once, and the top ten carry roughly 10%. Sequencing used blood. Receptors originate from a woman in her 30s with Graves' ophthalmopathy.

V usage is TRBV28 and J usage is TRBJ2-7; 7 positions agree with TRBD2. This CDR3 is 14 amino acids long. Germline CDR1 reads MDHEN; CDR2 reads SYDVKM. After removal of 3 bases from V and 3 bases from J, the junction contained 5 bases not matched to a gene. CDR3 region: CASSFERGSYEQYF. DNA of the CDR3: TGTGCCAGCAGTTTCGAACGCGGGAGCTACGAGCAGTACTTC.

The chain combines TRBV12-3 or TRBV12-4 with TRBJ1-1; tentatively, D is TRBD1 (5 bases). The ends were cut back, 6 bases at V and 3 bases at J, with 11 bases in the middle. The CDR3 contains 13 residues. The CDR3 bases are TGTGCCAGCAGAGGGGACGGGGACACTGAAGCTTTCTTT. Translated, it gives CASRGDGDTEAFF.

This clonotype appeared many times. V gene TRBV6-1 combines with J gene TRBJ2-7; TRBD1 matches 9 bases. V dropped 5 bases and J dropped 4; count of bases not matched to a gene: 6. Germline CDR1 reads MNHNS; CDR2 reads SASEGT. The CDR3 is 14 residues long. This CDR3 is CASSRDRDKYEQYF. DNA for the CDR3: TGTGCCAGCAGTCGGGACAGGGACAAATACGAGCAGTACTTC.

This clonotype was seen at least ten times. The chain combines TRBV3-1 with TRBJ1-1; D is ambiguous. Germline loops: CDR1 LGHDT, CDR2 YNNKEL (reference sequence). CDR3 size: 14 residues. With 1 base removed from V and 0 bases from J, the gap between germline ends came to 6 bases. As DNA, the CDR3 is TGTGCCAGCAGCCAAGGGGTAATGAACACTGAAGCTTTCTTT. As protein: CASSQGVMNTEAFF.

The chain combines TRBV3-1 with TRBJ1-2; 12 nucleotides line up with TRBD1. V was pared by 6 bases and J by 4 bases, with 9 bases of the junction left unmatched. Germline CDR1 reads LGHDT; CDR2 reads YNNKEL (reference sequence). The CDR3 is 16 amino acids. CDR3 in amino acids: CASRFTGTGGLYGYTF. The CDR3 DNA sequence: TGTGCCAGCAGGTTCACCGGGACAGGGGGCCTCTATGGCTACACCTTC.

In this sample, this clonotype turned up a few times. The V and J genes are TRBV29-1 and TRBJ1-2; no firm D call. The CDR3 consists of 13 residues. Germline-derived CDR1 and CDR2 are SQVTM and ANQGSEA. Deletions cut 3 bases from V and 0 bases from J, with 8 bases between. This chain's CDR3 is CSVDSEANYGYTF. The CDR3, as DNA: TGCAGCGTTGACTCGGAAGCTAACTATGGCTACACCTTC. Using reference TRBV29-1 and TRBJ1-2 for the parts outside the CDR3, the full variable domain is SAVISQKPSRDICQRGTSLTIQCQVDSQVTMMFWYRQQPGQSLTLIATANQGSEATYESGFVIDKFPISRPNLTFSTLTVSNMSPEDSSIYLCSVDSEANYGYTFGSGTRLTVV.

This clonotype was seen more than once but under ten times. The CDR3 bases are TGTGCCAGCAGCCGGACTAGCGGGCATCAAGAGACCCAGTACTTC. Translation gives CASSRTSGHQETQYF. This rearrangement joins TRBV7-2 to TRBJ2-5; 11 positions agree with TRBD2. The germline V gene has CDR1 SGHTA and CDR2 FQGNSA. The CDR3 totals 15 residues. Trimming took 5 bases from V and 2 from J; bases not matched to a gene: 4.

This clonotype was seen at least ten times. The genes are TRBV27 and TRBJ1-2; 10 nucleotides agree with TRBD1. Germline assignment: CDR1 MNHEY and CDR2 SMNVEV (reference sequence). V shed 4 bases and J 8 bases; nucleotides not matched to a gene: 10. The CDR3 has 15 residues. The CDR3 sequence: CASSSRGTGAFGYTF. CDR3 DNA sequence: TGTGCCAGCAGTTCCCGCGGGACAGGGGCGTTCGGCTACACCTTC.

The sample holds a few counts of this clonotype. This chain joins TRBV7-2 and TRBJ2-5; 10 nucleotides line up with TRBD2. The trim removed 7 bases at V and 1 base at J, leaving 9 bases unmatched. Germline CDR1 is SGHTA and CDR2 is FQGNSA. The CDR3 spans 16 residues. CDR3 residues: CASTYSKREGQETQYF. DNA of the CDR3: TGTGCCAGCACCTACAGTAAGCGGGAGGGCCAAGAGACCCAGTACTTC.

Many counts were recorded for this clonotype. This rearrangement joins TRBV19 to TRBJ1-2; 7 positions agree with TRBD1. J gave up 5 bases and V 8 bases, and 5 bases lay outside the gene matches. CDR1 LNHDA and CDR2 SQIVND come from the germline V gene (reference sequence). The CDR3 is 12 residues long. The CDR3 sequence is CASETGRYGYTF. The CDR3 bases are TGTGCCAGTGAGACAGGGCGTTATGGCTACACCTTC.

This clonotype was recorded a few times. V usage is TRBV11-2 and J usage is TRBJ1-2, with TRBD1 matching 7 bases. Losses at the gene ends were 5 bases for V and 3 bases for J; bases not matched to a gene: 12. The CDR3 sequence is 16 residues long. CDR1 and CDR2 from the germline V gene are SGHAT and FQNNGV. CDR3 in DNA: TGTGCCAGCAGCATGGGGGTTCTAGGGGGCGACTATGGCTACACCTTC. Residues: CASSMGVLGGDYGYTF.

The table lists this clonotype with many counts. The chain is built from TRBV2 and TRBJ2-7; D unclear. Trimming left V 3 bases short and J 2 bases short, with 11 bases between. Germline V gene lookup returns CDR1 SNHLY and CDR2 FYNNEI. The CDR3 totals 14 residues. CDR3 protein: CASSEVGPTYEQYF. The CDR3 bases are TGTGCCAGCAGTGAGGTCGGCCCCACCTACGAGCAGTACTTC.

The chain employs TRBV6-2 or TRBV6-3 and TRBJ2-2, with D unresolved. The V gene lost 2 bases and the J gene lost 5 bases, with 12 bases spanning the gap. Germline values: CDR1 MNHEY, CDR2 SVGEGT. CDR3 length: 15 residues. For the CDR3, the DNA is TGTGCCAGCAGTTACCGGCCCCTGGGGACCGGGGAGCTGTTTTTT. Encoded protein: CASSYRPLGTGELFF.

In this sample, this clonotype turned up a few times. The CDR3 spells CASSHGSIYGYTF. For the CDR3, the DNA is TGTGCCAGCAGCCACGGGAGCATTTATGGCTACACCTTC. This rearrangement joins TRBV2 to TRBJ1-2, with no clear D. CDR1 is SNHLY, CDR2 FYNNEI, per germline. CDR3 length: 13 residues. V lost 6 bases, J lost 5 bases, and 13 bases lay in between.

This chain uses TRBV2 with TRBJ2-3, with a possible D match to TRBD2 (5 bases). The CDR3 is made up of 17 amino acids. Germline V lookup: CDR1 SNHLY, CDR2 FYNNEI. Trimming took off 0 bases at V and 2 bases at J, with 15 bases between the two ends. CDR3 DNA: TGTGCCAGCAGTGAAGCGCTAGCCCTGCCCCCCACAGATACGCAGTATTTT. This codes for CASSEALALPPTDTQYF.

This clonotype was seen ten or more times. The chain is built from TRBV29-1 and TRBJ1-2, with 8 bases identical to TRBD1. This CDR3 spans 15 amino acids. CDR1 is SQVTM, CDR2 ANQGSEA, per germline. V shed 4 bases, J shed 2 bases, and the junction held 9 bases outside the gene matches. Written as DNA, the CDR3 is TGCAGCGTTGGTCAGGAAGGGACAGGAAACTATGGCTACACCTTC. This sequence encodes CSVGQEGTGNYGYTF. Looking up the rest from reference TRBV29-1 and TRBJ1-2 gives the full variable domain: SAVISQKPSRDICQRGTSLTIQCQVDSQVTMMFWYRQQPGQSLTLIATANQGSEATYESGFVIDKFPISRPNLTFSTLTVSNMSPEDSSIYLCSVGQEGTGNYGYTFGSGTRLTVV.

This clonotype was found many times. This chain's CDR3 is CASSPQVVVDSPLHF. The DNA for the CDR3 is TGTGCCAGCTCACCACAAGTGGTTGTCGATTCACCCCTCCACTTT. J is TRBJ1-6 and V is TRBV18, with D uncertain. The germline V gene encodes CDR1 KGHSH and CDR2 LQKENI. V gave up 1 base and J gave up 8 bases, with 12 bases separating them. CDR3 length equals 15 residues. The full variable domain, its missing parts supplied by reference TRBV18 and TRBJ1-6, is NAGVMQNPRHLVRRRGQEARLRCSPMKGHSHVYWYRQLPEEGLKFMVYLQKENIIDESGMPKERFSAEFPKEGPSILRIQQVVRGDSAAYFCASSPQVVVDSPLHFGNGTRLTVT.

This clonotype was seen at least ten times. The rearrangement joins TRBV27 to TRBJ1-1; D is perhaps TRBD1 (5 bases). Trimming took off 2 bases at V and 3 bases at J, with 10 bases between the two ends. CDR1 and CDR2 (germline): MNHEY, SMNVEV (reference sequence). The length of the CDR3 is 14 residues. CDR3 sequence: CASSLSWGYTEAFF. CDR3 DNA sequence: TGTGCCAGCAGTTTAAGCTGGGGGTACACTGAAGCTTTCTTT.

The chain employs TRBV30 and TRBJ1-2; D gene ambiguous. Germline V gives CDR1 GTSNPN, CDR2 SVGIG (reference sequence). CDR3 length: 11 residues. The V end lost 3 bases, the J end lost 8 bases, and 10 bases lay between the germline ends. CDR3 sequence reads: CAWSPPEGYTF. The CDR3 region has the DNA TGTGCCTGGAGCCCCCCAGAGGGCTACACCTTC.

Many counts were recorded for this clonotype. Compared with germline, one end of the junction differs, possibly owing to a read error. The V call is TRBV6-1, the J call TRBJ2-2, with D unresolved. CDR3 length: 17 amino acids. Germline-derived CDR1 and CDR2 are MNHNS and SASEGT. CDR3 loop: CASSEAWGFASTGELFF. The CDR3 DNA is TGTGCCAGTAGTGAAGCTTGGGGTTTCGCGAGCACCGGGGAGCTGTTTTTT.

This chain connects TRBV20-1 to TRBJ2-7, with 12 bases that match TRBD2. V was pared by 3 bases and J by 4 bases, with 4 bases of the junction left unmatched. Germline V gene lookup returns CDR1 DFQATT and CDR2 SNEGSKA (reference sequence). The CDR3 runs 14 residues. The DNA for the CDR3 is TGCAGTGCTAGTTCAGGACTAGCGGGGTACGAGCAGTACTTC. It translates to CSASSGLAGYEQYF.

This chain uses TRBV4-1 with TRBJ1-1, with 7 nucleotides matching TRBD1. Germline V gives CDR1 MGHRA, CDR2 YSYEKL. The trim removed 1 base at V and 0 bases at J, leaving 5 bases unmatched. The CDR3 loop spans 16 amino acids. The CDR3 is CASSQAKQGMNTEAFF. CDR3 nucleotide sequence: TGCGCCAGCAGCCAAGCTAAACAGGGGATGAACACTGAAGCTTTCTTT.

This clonotype was seen many times. The chain uses TRBV6-5 and TRBJ2-5, with D possibly being TRBD2 (5 bases). Trimming cost V 2 bases and J 2 bases, with 6 bases left between them. CDR1 and CDR2 (germline): MNHEY, SVGAGI. The CDR3 has 13 amino acids. Written as DNA, the CDR3 is TGTGCCAGCAGTTACCCGGGACAAGAGACCCAGTACTTC. Translation gives CASSYPGQETQYF.

Many counts were recorded for this clonotype. The chain links TRBV6-5 to TRBJ1-5, with TRBD1 as a possible D gene (5 bases). CDR1 MNHEY and CDR2 SVGAGI come from the germline V gene. V was pared by 4 bases and J by 3 bases, with 13 bases between. The CDR3 has 15 amino acids. CDR3 protein: CASSWDPGFNQPQHF. For the CDR3, the DNA is TGTGCCAGCAGTTGGGACCCCGGGTTCAATCAGCCCCAGCATTTT.